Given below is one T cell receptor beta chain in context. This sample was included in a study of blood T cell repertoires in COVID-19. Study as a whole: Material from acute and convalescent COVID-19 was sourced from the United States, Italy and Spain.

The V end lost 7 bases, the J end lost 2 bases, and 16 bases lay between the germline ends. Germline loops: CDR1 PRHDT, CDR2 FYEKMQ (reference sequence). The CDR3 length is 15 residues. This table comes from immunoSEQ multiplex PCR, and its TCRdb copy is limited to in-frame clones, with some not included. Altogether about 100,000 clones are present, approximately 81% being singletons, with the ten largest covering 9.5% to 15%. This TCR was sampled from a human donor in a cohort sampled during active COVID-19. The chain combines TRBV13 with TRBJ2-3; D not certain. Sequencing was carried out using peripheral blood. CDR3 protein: CASKLAGLYTDTQYF. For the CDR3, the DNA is TGTGCCAGCAAACTGGCAGGCCTTTACACAGATACGCAGTATTTT.